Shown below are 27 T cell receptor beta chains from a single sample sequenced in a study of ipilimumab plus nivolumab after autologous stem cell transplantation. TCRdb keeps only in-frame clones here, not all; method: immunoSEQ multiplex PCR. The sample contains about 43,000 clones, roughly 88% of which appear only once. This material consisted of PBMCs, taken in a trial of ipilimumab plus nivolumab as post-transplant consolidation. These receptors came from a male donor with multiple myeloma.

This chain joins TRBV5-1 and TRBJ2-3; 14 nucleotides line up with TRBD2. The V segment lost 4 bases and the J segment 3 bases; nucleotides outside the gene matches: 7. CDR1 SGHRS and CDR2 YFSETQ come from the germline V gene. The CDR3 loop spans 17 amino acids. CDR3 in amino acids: CASSKGLAGALTDTQYF. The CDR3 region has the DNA TGCGCCAGCAGCAAGGGACTAGCGGGAGCGCTTACAGATACGCAGTATTTT. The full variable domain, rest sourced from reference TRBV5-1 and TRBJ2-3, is KAGVTQTPRYLIKTRGQQVTLSCSPISGHRSVSWYQQTPGQGLQFLFEYFSETQRNKGNFPGRFSGRQFSNSRSEMNVSTLELGDSALYLCASSKGLAGALTDTQYFGPGTRLTVL.

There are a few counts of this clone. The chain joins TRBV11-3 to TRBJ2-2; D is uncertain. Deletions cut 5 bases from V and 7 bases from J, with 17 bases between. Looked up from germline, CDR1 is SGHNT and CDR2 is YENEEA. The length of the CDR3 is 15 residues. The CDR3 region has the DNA TGTGCCAGCAGCCAAGACCGGGTCTCCGGCGGGGAGCTGTTTTTT. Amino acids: CASSQDRVSGGELFF.

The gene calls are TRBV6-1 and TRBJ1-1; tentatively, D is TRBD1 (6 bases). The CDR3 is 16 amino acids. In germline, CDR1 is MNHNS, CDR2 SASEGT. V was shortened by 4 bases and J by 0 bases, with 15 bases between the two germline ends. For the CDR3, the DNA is TGTGCCAGCAGTGGACCTCAGGGGTCCATGAACACTGAAGCTTTCTTT. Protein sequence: CASSGPQGSMNTEAFF.

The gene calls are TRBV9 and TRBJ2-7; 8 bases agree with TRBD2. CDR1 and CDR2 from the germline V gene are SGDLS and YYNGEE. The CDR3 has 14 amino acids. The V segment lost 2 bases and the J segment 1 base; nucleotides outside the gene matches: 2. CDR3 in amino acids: CASSVGGVSYEQYF. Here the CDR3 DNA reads TGTGCCAGCAGCGTCGGGGGGGTATCCTACGAGCAGTACTTC.

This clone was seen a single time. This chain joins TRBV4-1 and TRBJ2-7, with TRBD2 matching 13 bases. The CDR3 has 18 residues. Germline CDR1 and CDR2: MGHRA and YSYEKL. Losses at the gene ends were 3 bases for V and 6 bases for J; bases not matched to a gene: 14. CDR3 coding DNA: TGCGCCAGCAGCCAGGCGATGACTAGCGGGGGGCCTGGGCGCGAGCAGTACTTC. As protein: CASSQAMTSGGPGREQYF.

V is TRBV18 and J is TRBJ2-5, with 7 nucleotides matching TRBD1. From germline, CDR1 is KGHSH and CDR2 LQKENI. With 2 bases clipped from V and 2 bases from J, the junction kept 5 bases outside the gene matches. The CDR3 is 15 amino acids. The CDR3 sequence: CASSPAGTAQETQYF. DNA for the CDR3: TGTGCCAGCTCACCAGCCGGGACAGCACAAGAGACCCAGTACTTC.

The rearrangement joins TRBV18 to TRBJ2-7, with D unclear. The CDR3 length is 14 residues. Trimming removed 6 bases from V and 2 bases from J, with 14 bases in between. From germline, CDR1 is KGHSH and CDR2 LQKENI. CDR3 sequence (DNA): TGTGCCAGCTCCCCTCCGGGCGTCCCCTACGAGCAGTACTTC. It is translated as CASSPPGVPYEQYF.

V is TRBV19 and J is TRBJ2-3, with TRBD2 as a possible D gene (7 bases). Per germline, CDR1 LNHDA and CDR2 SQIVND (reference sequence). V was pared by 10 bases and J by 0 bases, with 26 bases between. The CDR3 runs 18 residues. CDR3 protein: CATRTVAGSLTSTDTQYF. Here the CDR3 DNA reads TGTGCCACCCGGACAGTAGCGGGTTCACTGACGAGCACAGATACGCAGTATTTT.

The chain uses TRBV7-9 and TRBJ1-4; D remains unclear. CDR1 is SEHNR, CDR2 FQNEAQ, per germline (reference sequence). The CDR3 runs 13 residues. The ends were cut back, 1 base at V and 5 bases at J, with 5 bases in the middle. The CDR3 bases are TGTGCCAGCAGCTTAGTTGGCAATGAAAAACTGTTTTTT. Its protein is CASSLVGNEKLFF.

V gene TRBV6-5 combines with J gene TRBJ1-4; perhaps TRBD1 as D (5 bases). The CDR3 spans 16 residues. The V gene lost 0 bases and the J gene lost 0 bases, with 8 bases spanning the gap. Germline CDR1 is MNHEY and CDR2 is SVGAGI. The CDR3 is CASSYSGTATNEKLFF. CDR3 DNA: TGTGCCAGCAGTTACTCTGGGACTGCAACTAATGAAAAACTGTTTTTT.

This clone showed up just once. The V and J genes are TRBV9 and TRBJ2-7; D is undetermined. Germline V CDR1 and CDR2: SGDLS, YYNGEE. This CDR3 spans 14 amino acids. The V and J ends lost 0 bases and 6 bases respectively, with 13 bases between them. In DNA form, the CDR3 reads TGTGCCAGCAGCGTAGGCCAGTCCGCGCTCGAGCAGTACTTC. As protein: CASSVGQSALEQYF.

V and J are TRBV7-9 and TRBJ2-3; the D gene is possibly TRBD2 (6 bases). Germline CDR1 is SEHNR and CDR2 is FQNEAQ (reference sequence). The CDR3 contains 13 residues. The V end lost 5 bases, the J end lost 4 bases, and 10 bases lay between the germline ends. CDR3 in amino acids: CASSRGGADTQYF. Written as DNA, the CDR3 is TGTGCCAGCAGCCGGGGAGGAGCAGATACGCAGTATTTT.

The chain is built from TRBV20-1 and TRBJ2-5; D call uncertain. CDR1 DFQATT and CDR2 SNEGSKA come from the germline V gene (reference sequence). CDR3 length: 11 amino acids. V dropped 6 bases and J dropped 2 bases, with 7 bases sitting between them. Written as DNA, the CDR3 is TGCAGTGCAAACTTGCAAGAGACCCAGTACTTC. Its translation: CSANLQETQYF.

The CDR3 sequence: CASSPLTGGSGATDTQYF. The CDR3 DNA sequence: TGCGCCAGCAGCCCCCTTACCGGGGGTAGCGGGGCCACAGATACGCAGTATTTT. The chain joins TRBV4-3 to TRBJ2-3, with 8 bases that match TRBD2. V lost 4 bases to trimming and J lost 2 bases; unmatched junction nucleotides: 14. The CDR3 has 18 amino acids. The germline CDR1 and CDR2 sequences are LGHNA and YSLEER.

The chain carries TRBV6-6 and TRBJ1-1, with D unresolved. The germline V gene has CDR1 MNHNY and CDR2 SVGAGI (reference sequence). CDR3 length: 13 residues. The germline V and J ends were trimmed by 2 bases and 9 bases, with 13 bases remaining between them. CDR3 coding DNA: TGTGCCAGCAGTTACGGGCAGAAAACCCAAGCTTTCTTT. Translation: CASSYGQKTQAFF.

CDR3 in DNA: TGTGCCAGCACCCGCGGGAGTGTCTACGAGCAGTACTTC. It encodes CASTRGSVYEQYF. This rearrangement joins TRBV6-6 to TRBJ2-7, with 7 bases matching TRBD2. Unmatched junction bases numbered 6, after V lost 7 bases and J lost 3 bases. The CDR3 length is 13 residues. Germline CDR1 and CDR2: MNHNY and SVGAGI (reference sequence).

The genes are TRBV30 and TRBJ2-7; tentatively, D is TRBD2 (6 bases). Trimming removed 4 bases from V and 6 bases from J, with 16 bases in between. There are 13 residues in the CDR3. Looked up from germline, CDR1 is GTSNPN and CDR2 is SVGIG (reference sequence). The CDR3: CAWKDYLYSEQYF. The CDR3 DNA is TGTGCCTGGAAGGACTACCTCTATTCCGAGCAGTACTTC.

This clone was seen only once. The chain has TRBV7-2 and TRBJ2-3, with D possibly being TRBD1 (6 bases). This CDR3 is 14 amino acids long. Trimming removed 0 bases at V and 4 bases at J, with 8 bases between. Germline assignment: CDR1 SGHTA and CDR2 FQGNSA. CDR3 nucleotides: TGTGCCAGCAGCTTAGCGGCAGGGGCAGATACGCAGTATTTT. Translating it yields CASSLAAGADTQYF.

This CDR3 is CASSRRGATEAFF. In DNA, the CDR3 is TGTGCCAGCAGCCGACGGGGGGCCACTGAAGCTTTCTTT. The genes are TRBV11-3 and TRBJ1-1; TRBD1 might be the D (6 bases). This CDR3 is 13 amino acids long. Germline lookup yields CDR1 SGHNT and CDR2 YENEEA. Trimming stripped 5 bases from V and 4 bases from J, with 11 bases between.

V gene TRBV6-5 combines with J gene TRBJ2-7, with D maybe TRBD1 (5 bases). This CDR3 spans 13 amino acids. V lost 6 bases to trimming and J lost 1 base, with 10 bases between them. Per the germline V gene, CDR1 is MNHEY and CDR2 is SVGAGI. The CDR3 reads CASRETDSYEQYF. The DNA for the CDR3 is TGTGCCAGCAGGGAGACAGATTCCTACGAGCAGTACTTC.

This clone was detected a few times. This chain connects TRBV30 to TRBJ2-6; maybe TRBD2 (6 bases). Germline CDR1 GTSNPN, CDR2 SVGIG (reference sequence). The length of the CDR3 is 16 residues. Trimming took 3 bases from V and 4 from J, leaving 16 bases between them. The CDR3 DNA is TGTGCCTGGAGCCGATTACTAGCAGCAGGGGCCAACGTCCTGACTTTC. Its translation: CAWSRLLAAGANVLTF.

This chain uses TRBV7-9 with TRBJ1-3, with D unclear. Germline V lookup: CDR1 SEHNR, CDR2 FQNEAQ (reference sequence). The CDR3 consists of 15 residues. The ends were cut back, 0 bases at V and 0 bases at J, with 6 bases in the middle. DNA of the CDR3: TGTGCCAGCAGCTTAGCGGGGTTCTCTGGAAACACCATATATTTT. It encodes CASSLAGFSGNTIYF. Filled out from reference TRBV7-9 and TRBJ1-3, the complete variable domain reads DTGVSQNPRHKITKRGQNVTFRCDPISEHNRLYWYRQTLGQGPEFLTYFQNEAQLEKSRLLSDRFSAERPKGSFSTLEIQRTEQGDSAMYLCASSLAGFSGNTIYFGEGSWLTVV.

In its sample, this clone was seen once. The CDR3 DNA reads as TGTGCCAGCTGGGACACCACAGAGACCCAGTACTTC. It encodes CASWDTTETQYF. V usage is TRBV6-5 and J usage is TRBJ2-5; weak D call: TRBD1 (6 bases). CDR1 is MNHEY, CDR2 SVGAGI, per germline. The CDR3 is 12 residues long. V lost 8 bases, J lost 4 bases, and 11 bases lay in between.

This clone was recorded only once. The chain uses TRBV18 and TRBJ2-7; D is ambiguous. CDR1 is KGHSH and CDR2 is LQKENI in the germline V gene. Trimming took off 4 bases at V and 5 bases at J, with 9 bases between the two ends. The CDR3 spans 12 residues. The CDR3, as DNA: TGTGCCAGCTCACGAGACCGGAACGAGCAGTACTTC. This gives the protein CASSRDRNEQYF.

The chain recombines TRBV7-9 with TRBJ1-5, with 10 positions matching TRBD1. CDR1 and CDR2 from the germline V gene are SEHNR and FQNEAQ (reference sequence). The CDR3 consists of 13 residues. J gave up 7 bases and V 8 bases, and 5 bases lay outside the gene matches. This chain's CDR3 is CASAGQGDQPQHF. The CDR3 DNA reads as TGTGCCAGCGCCGGACAGGGGGACCAGCCCCAGCATTTT.

Here the CDR3 reads CASRSVSNQPQHF. Here the CDR3 DNA reads TGTGCCAGTAGGAGCGTTAGCAATCAGCCCCAGCATTTT. The chain uses TRBV19 and TRBJ1-5; no clear D. Germline-derived CDR1 and CDR2 are LNHDA and SQIVND (reference sequence). CDR3 size: 13 residues. V lost 6 bases to trimming and J lost 0 bases, with 6 bases between them.

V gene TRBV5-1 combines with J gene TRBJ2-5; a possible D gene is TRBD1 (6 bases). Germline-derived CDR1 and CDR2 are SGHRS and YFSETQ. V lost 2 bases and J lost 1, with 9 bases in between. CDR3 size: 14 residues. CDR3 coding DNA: TGCGCCAGCAGCTTTGGCAGGGGCCAAGAGACCCAGTACTTC. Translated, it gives CASSFGRGQETQYF.